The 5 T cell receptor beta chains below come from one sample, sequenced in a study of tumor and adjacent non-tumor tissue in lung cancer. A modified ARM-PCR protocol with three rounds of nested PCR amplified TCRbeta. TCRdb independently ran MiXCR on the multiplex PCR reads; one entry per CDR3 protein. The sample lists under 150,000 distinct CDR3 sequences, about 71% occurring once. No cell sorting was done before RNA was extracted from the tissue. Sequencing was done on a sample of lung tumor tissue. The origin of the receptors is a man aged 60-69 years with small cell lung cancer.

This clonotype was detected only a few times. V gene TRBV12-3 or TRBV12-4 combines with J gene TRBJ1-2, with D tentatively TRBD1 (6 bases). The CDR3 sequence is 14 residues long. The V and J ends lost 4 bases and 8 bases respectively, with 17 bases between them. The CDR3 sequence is CASSSPQRGKGYTF. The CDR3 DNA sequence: TGTGCCAGCAGTTCCCCCCAAAGGGGGAAAGGCTACACCTTC.

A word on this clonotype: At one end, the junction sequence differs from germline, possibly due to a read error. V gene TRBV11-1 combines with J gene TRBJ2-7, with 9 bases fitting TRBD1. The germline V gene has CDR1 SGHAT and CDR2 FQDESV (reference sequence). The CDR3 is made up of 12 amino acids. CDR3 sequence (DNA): TGTACCAGCAGCGGACAGGGGCGCGAGTGGTACTTC. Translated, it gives CTSSGQGREWYF.

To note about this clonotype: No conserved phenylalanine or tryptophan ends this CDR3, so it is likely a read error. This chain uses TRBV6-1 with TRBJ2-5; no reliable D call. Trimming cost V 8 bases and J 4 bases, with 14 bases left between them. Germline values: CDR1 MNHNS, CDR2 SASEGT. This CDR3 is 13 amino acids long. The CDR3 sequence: CASLRVWGETQYS. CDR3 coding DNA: TGTGCCAGCCTACGTGTGTGGGGAGAGACCCAGTACTCC.

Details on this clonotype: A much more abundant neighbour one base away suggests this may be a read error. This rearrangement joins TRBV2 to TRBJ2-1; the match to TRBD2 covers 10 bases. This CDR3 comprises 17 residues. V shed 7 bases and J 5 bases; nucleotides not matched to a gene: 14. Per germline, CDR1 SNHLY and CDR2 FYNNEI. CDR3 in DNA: TGTGCCAGCACCGCTTGGGCTAGCGGGAGTGCGGACAATGAGCAGTTCTTC. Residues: CASTAWASGSADNEQFF. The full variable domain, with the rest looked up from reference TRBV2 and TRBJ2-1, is EPEVTQTPSHQVTQMGQEVILRCVPISNHLYFYWYRQILGQKVEFLVSFYNNEISEKSEIFDDQFSVERPDGSNFTLKIRSTKLEDSAMYFCASTAWASGSADNEQFFGPGTRLTVL.

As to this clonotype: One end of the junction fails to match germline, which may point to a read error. CDR3 bases: TGTGCCAGCAGCTTAGGGCGGACAGGAGTTTATGAAAGACTGTTTTTT. The encoded protein is CASSLGRTGVYERLFF. V is TRBV11-2 and J is TRBJ1-4; 7 bases are shared with TRBD1. Germline-derived CDR1 and CDR2 are SGHAT and FQNNGV. This CDR3 region has 16 residues.